This passage covers 17 T cell receptor beta chains from one sample sequenced in a study of cytomegalovirus exposure and HLA in healthy donors. Vbeta (60) and Jbeta (13) primers were used in the PCR. Some clones are missing from TCRdb's copy, which holds only in-frame ones; the method was immunoSEQ multiplex PCR. In the table there are about 96,000 clones, roughly 74% of which are singletons. Source material: PBMCs. These receptor sequences come from a female donor in good health and CMV-seropositive.

This chain joins TRBV7-2 and TRBJ2-7; no firm D call. This CDR3 is 13 amino acids long. V shed 3 bases and J shed 7 bases, with 13 bases lying between them. In germline, CDR1 is SGHTA, CDR2 FQGNSA. CDR3 nucleotides: TGTGCCAGCAGCTTGTTGACGGCTAGGGAGCAGTACTTC. Translating it yields CASSLLTAREQYF.

V gene TRBV28 combines with J gene TRBJ1-1, with D perhaps TRBD1 (5 bases). With 8 bases removed from V and 5 bases from J, the gap between germline ends came to 6 bases. Germline CDR1 MDHEN, CDR2 SYDVKM. The CDR3 sequence is 10 residues long. CDR3 in DNA: TGTGCCAGCGGGACTACTGAAGCTTTCTTT. It is translated as CASGTTEAFF.

The V call is TRBV28, the J call TRBJ2-7, with 7 nucleotides matching TRBD1. From germline, CDR1 is MDHEN and CDR2 SYDVKM. V trimming: 6 bases; J trimming: 4 bases; junction bases outside the gene matches: 9. This CDR3 has 14 amino acids. CDR3 nucleotides: TGTGCCAGCAGCCCAGGGGGTGAGGCATACGAGCAGTACTTC. Translating gives CASSPGGEAYEQYF.

V and J are TRBV7-9 and TRBJ1-3; D call uncertain. Trimming took 8 bases from V and 0 from J, leaving 11 bases between them. Germline loops: CDR1 SEHNR, CDR2 FQNEAQ (reference sequence). This CDR3 is 14 amino acids long. CDR3 in DNA: TGTGCCAGCCGAGAACCGAGCTCTGGAAACACCATATATTTT. As protein: CASREPSSGNTIYF.

This clone was found once. The rearrangement uses TRBV9 and TRBJ2-7; a possible D gene is TRBD1 (5 bases). Germline V gives CDR1 SGDLS, CDR2 YYNGEE. V lost 0 bases, J lost 6 bases, and 13 bases lay in between. The length of the CDR3 is 14 residues. The CDR3 DNA reads TGTGCCAGCAGCGTAGGCCCAGGGTTCTCCGAGCAGTACTTC. Amino acids: CASSVGPGFSEQYF.

The chain couples TRBV4-2 to TRBJ2-7; the match to TRBD1 covers 10 bases. V lost 4 bases and J lost 2; bases outside the gene matches: 2. CDR1 is LGHNA and CDR2 is YNFKEQ in the germline V gene. This CDR3 comprises 14 residues. CDR3 sequence reads: CASSRDRGAYEQYF. The CDR3 DNA is TGTGCCAGCAGCCGGGACAGGGGAGCCTACGAGCAGTACTTC.

This chain uses TRBV7-2 with TRBJ2-3; D remains ambiguous. The CDR3 runs to 13 residues. V was trimmed by 0 bases and J by 3 bases, leaving 4 bases between them. CDR1 SGHTA and CDR2 FQGNSA come from the germline V gene. The CDR3 here is CASSLARTDTQYF. The DNA of the CDR3 is TGTGCCAGCAGCTTAGCGCGGACAGATACGCAGTATTTT. Variable domain in full (rest from reference TRBV7-2 and TRBJ2-3): GAGVSQSPSNKVTEKGKDVELRCDPISGHTALYWYRQSLGQGLEFLIYFQGNSAPDKSGLPSDRFSAERTGGSVSTLTIQRTQQEDSAVYLCASSLARTDTQYFGPGTRLTVL.

The V and J genes are TRBV7-6 and TRBJ2-7; D perhaps matches TRBD2 (6 bases). The CDR3 covers 14 residues. V lost 6 bases and J 0 bases, leaving 12 bases between the germline ends. The germline V gene encodes CDR1 SGHVS and CDR2 FNYEAQ. The CDR3 loop is CASSVGGSSYEQYF. The CDR3 bases are TGTGCCAGCAGTGTTGGGGGGAGCTCCTACGAGCAGTACTTC.

The chain couples TRBV30 to TRBJ2-5, with 10 positions matching TRBD1. The germline V gene encodes CDR1 GTSNPN and CDR2 SVGIG (reference sequence). This CDR3 region has 14 residues. J was trimmed by 5 bases and V by 2 bases; bases with no gene match: 5. The CDR3 nucleotides read TGTGCCTGGAGTTCCGGGACAGGGGCCGAGACCCAGTACTTC. The encoded protein is CAWSSGTGAETQYF.

The chain uses TRBV5-8 and TRBJ2-1; the match to TRBD2 covers 8 bases. Germline CDR1 and CDR2: SGHTS and YDEGEE. Trimming cost V 5 bases and J 1 base; bases outside gene matches: 8. The CDR3 is 16 amino acids. The chain's CDR3 is CASSLGLAGSYNEQFF. The CDR3 bases are TGTGCCAGCAGTTTAGGATTAGCGGGATCCTACAATGAGCAGTTCTTC.

This clone was picked up a small number of times. This sequence joins TRBV28 and TRBJ1-1, with D tentatively TRBD1 (6 bases). The CDR3 loop spans 14 amino acids. Germline values: CDR1 MDHEN, CDR2 SYDVKM. V shed 2 bases and J shed 4 bases, with 11 bases lying between them. CDR3 amino acids: CASSLTTGITEAFF. Written as DNA, the CDR3 is TGTGCCAGCAGTTTAACCACAGGGATCACTGAAGCTTTCTTT.

This clone has only one observation. The gene calls are TRBV4-3 and TRBJ2-7; weak D call: TRBD1 (5 bases). V lost 2 bases and J 4 bases, leaving 12 bases between the germline ends. Germline V CDR1 and CDR2: LGHNA, YSLEER. The CDR3 is 14 residues long. The CDR3 is CASSQQGPGYEQYF. In nucleotides, the CDR3 is TGCGCCAGCAGCCAACAGGGTCCCGGATACGAGCAGTACTTC.

The genes are TRBV28 and TRBJ2-4; 7 nucleotides line up with TRBD1. From germline, CDR1 is MDHEN and CDR2 SYDVKM. V dropped 5 bases and J dropped 5; count of bases not matched to a gene: 6. CDR3 length equals 14 residues. The CDR3 coding sequence is TGTGCCAGCAGTCCCGGGACAGACCAAAACATTCAGTACTTC. Its protein product is CASSPGTDQNIQYF.

The rearrangement joins TRBV9 to TRBJ2-1, with D perhaps matching TRBD2 (5 bases). The CDR3 consists of 14 residues. Germline CDR1 SGDLS, CDR2 YYNGEE. Trimming left V 4 bases short and J 7 bases short, with 15 bases between. CDR3 DNA sequence: TGTGCCAGCAGCCCCCGGACTGTGAAAAATGAGCAGTTCTTC. Translating gives CASSPRTVKNEQFF.

The chain employs TRBV19 and TRBJ1-1; D ambiguous. The CDR3 spans 13 residues. Germline assignment: CDR1 LNHDA and CDR2 SQIVND (reference sequence). V was shortened by 6 bases and J by 6 bases, with 14 bases between the two germline ends. The CDR3 spells CASSWREQSEAFF. The CDR3 DNA sequence: TGTGCCAGTAGCTGGAGGGAACAGTCTGAAGCTTTCTTT.

The V call is TRBV4-3, the J call TRBJ1-1; a possible D gene is TRBD1 (5 bases). Trimming took off 5 bases at V and 6 bases at J, with 16 bases between the two ends. CDR3 length: 14 amino acids. The germline V gene encodes CDR1 LGHNA and CDR2 YSLEER. The chain's CDR3 is CASSLGEAASEAFF. The CDR3 DNA reads TGCGCCAGCAGCTTAGGGGAGGCAGCCTCTGAAGCTTTCTTT.

In DNA, the CDR3 is TGTGCCAGCACTCTCAGGGCTCAGCAAGAGACCCAGTACTTC. Encoded protein: CASTLRAQQETQYF. The rearrangement joins TRBV28 to TRBJ2-5, with D perhaps TRBD1 (5 bases). Trimming stripped 7 bases from V and 2 bases from J, with 14 bases between. Germline V CDR1 and CDR2: MDHEN, SYDVKM. The CDR3 runs to 14 residues.